A single sample gave rise to the 18 T cell receptor beta chains below, sequenced in a study of T-cell reconstitution after alpha-beta-depleted transplantation in children. TCRbeta library construction was performed incorporating unique molecular identifiers. In TCRdb, the PCR reads were re-called with MiXCR into one record per CDR3 protein. This sample has over 200,000 distinct CDR3 sequences, with around 9.6% found just once. The sample consisted of PBMCs from the stem cell graft donor, taken from the stem cell graft. The receptors derive from a human donor who donated a stem cell graft to a child with acute lymphoblastic leukemia.

V usage is TRBV10-3 and J usage is TRBJ2-1, with a possible D match to TRBD2 (5 bases). Germline V CDR1 and CDR2: ENHRY, SYGVKD. V was pared by 10 bases and J by 8 bases, with 15 bases between. This CDR3 has 12 residues. This CDR3 reads CATLGEGDEQFF. CDR3 sequence (DNA): TGTGCCACTCTGGGCGAGGGCGATGAGCAGTTCTTC.

This clonotype has at least ten counts. This sequence joins TRBV11-2 and TRBJ2-5, with 8 positions matching TRBD2. The junction had 2 bases not matched to a gene; V was cut back by 3 bases and J by 2 bases. There are 14 residues in the CDR3. The germline gives CDR1 SGHAT, CDR2 FQNNGV. The CDR3 spells CASSFVAGQETQYF. CDR3 nucleotides: TGTGCCAGCAGCTTCGTAGCGGGACAAGAGACCCAGTACTTC.

The chain has TRBV27 and TRBJ2-7, with 10 bases fitting TRBD2. CDR1 MNHEY and CDR2 SMNVEV come from the germline V gene (reference sequence). The CDR3 extends over 15 amino acids. Germline trimming cut 5 bases from V and 1 base from J; bases unmatched to any gene: 5. CDR3 sequence: CASSRSGGVSYEQYF. DNA of the CDR3: TGTGCCAGCAGTCGGAGCGGGGGGGTGTCCTACGAGCAGTACTTC.

The V and J genes are TRBV3-1 and TRBJ2-5, with D possibly TRBD1 on 6 matching bases. V lost 0 bases, J lost 10 bases, and 12 bases lay in between. Per germline, CDR1 LGHDT and CDR2 YNNKEL (reference sequence). This CDR3 is built from 13 residues. CDR3 region: CASSQEDRGDQYF. CDR3 nucleotide sequence: TGTGCCAGCAGCCAAGAGGACAGAGGGGACCAGTACTTC.

This clonotype was seen a handful of times. The J gene is TRBJ2-2, the V gene TRBV7-2; weak D call: TRBD1 (5 bases). The CDR3 runs to 16 residues. Trimming removed 5 bases at V and 6 bases at J, with 19 bases between. CDR1 and CDR2 from the germline V gene are SGHTA and FQGNSA. The DNA of the CDR3 is TGTGCCAGCAGCCTCACAAGCAGGGTAGTGTCCGGGGAGCTGTTTTTT. Residues: CASSLTSRVVSGELFF.

Ten or more counts support this clonotype. The CDR3 region has the DNA TGCGCCAGCAGTGAGACGGGGGGGATCATTTGGGAGCAGTACTTC. This translates into CASSETGGIIWEQYF. The chain links TRBV10-2 to TRBJ2-7; 8 nucleotides align to TRBD2. The length of the CDR3 is 15 residues. V lost 2 bases and J lost 7; bases outside the gene matches: 10. From germline, CDR1 is WSHSY and CDR2 SAAADI.

The chain uses TRBV5-1 and TRBJ2-5, with D maybe TRBD1 (5 bases). V lost 4 bases and J 3 bases, leaving 13 bases between the germline ends. The CDR3 consists of 14 residues. CDR1 is SGHRS and CDR2 is YFSETQ in the germline V gene. CDR3 bases: TGCGCCAGCAGCACAGGACGTCGGGAAGAGACCCAGTACTTC. This gives the protein CASSTGRREETQYF.

J is TRBJ2-3 and V is TRBV27, with D hard to call. The germline V gene encodes CDR1 MNHEY and CDR2 SMNVEV (reference sequence). Trimming cost V 4 bases and J 3 bases, with 11 bases left between them. The CDR3 extends over 14 amino acids. As DNA, the CDR3 is TGTGCCAGCAGTTCCCCCGGCGGAACAGATACGCAGTATTTT. Its translation: CASSSPGGTDTQYF.

This sequence joins TRBV5-1 and TRBJ2-3; the match to TRBD1 covers 9 bases. This CDR3 has 14 residues. The junction had 2 bases not matched to a gene; V was cut back by 5 bases and J by 1 base. In germline, CDR1 is SGHRS, CDR2 YFSETQ. The CDR3, as DNA: TGCGCCAGCAGGCGGACAGGGGGCACAGATACGCAGTATTTT. The encoded protein is CASRRTGGTDTQYF.

This clonotype has ten or more counts. The CDR3 region is CASSRDDSPLHF. CDR3 bases: TGTGCCAGCAGTAGGGATGATTCACCCCTCCACTTT. The chain couples TRBV12-3 or TRBV12-4 to TRBJ1-6; D is ambiguous. This CDR3 is 12 amino acids long. The V gene lost 5 bases and the J gene lost 8 bases, with 7 bases spanning the gap.

This clonotype was detected many times. The rearrangement uses TRBV12-3 or TRBV12-4 and TRBJ1-1; no reliable D call. This CDR3 is 14 amino acids long. V was trimmed by 9 bases and J by 3 bases, leaving 17 bases between them. The CDR3 sequence is CASGELMVDTEAFF. CDR3 sequence (DNA): TGTGCCAGTGGGGAATTGATGGTCGACACTGAAGCTTTCTTT.

The CDR3 here is CASSSSGDGEKLFF. Written as DNA, the CDR3 is TGTGCCAGCAGTTCGTCAGGGGATGGTGAAAAACTGTTTTTT. The genes are TRBV27 and TRBJ1-4, with D perhaps TRBD1 (6 bases). V lost 4 bases and J 7 bases, leaving 13 bases between the germline ends. The germline CDR1 and CDR2 sequences are MNHEY and SMNVEV (reference sequence). The CDR3 extends over 14 amino acids.

V and J are TRBV5-5 and TRBJ2-2; 9 nucleotides align to TRBD1. The V and J ends lost 5 bases and 0 bases, in that order; junction bases with no gene match: 8. The CDR3 runs 17 residues. The germline CDR1 and CDR2 sequences are SGHKS and YYEKEE (reference sequence). The CDR3 protein is CASSKGQGRTNTGELFF. CDR3 bases: TGTGCCAGCAGTAAAGGACAGGGGCGTACGAACACCGGGGAGCTGTTTTTT. Full variable domain (rest looked up from reference TRBV5-5 and TRBJ2-2): DAGVTQSPTHLIKTRGQQVTLRCSPISGHKSVSWYQQVLGQGPQFIFQYYEKEERGRGNFPDRFSARQFPNYSSELNVNALLLGDSALYLCASSKGQGRTNTGELFFGEGSRLTVL.

This clonotype has at least ten counts. J is TRBJ2-1 and V is TRBV5-1; 8 positions match TRBD2. CDR1 and CDR2 (germline): SGHRS, YFSETQ. This CDR3 is 15 amino acids long. With V trimmed by 6 bases and J by 4 bases, 9 bases remained unmatched. The CDR3 nucleotides are TGCGCCAGCACCATAACTAGCGGCTTTTACAATGAGCAGTTCTTC. This sequence encodes CASTITSGFYNEQFF.

In its sample, this clonotype was seen many times. V is TRBV7-2 and J is TRBJ1-6, with a weak D call TRBD1 (5 bases). Trimming removed 3 bases from V and 8 bases from J, with 8 bases in between. Germline V lookup: CDR1 SGHTA, CDR2 FQGNSA. The CDR3 covers 13 residues. CDR3 amino acids: CASSFVGDSPLHF. Written as DNA, the CDR3 is TGTGCCAGCAGCTTTGTAGGGGATTCACCCCTCCACTTT.

This clonotype was observed a handful of times. This chain links TRBV5-1 with TRBJ1-6, with D possibly TRBD1 on 5 matching bases. CDR1 is SGHRS and CDR2 is YFSETQ in the germline V gene. The CDR3 has 16 amino acids. V was cut by 4 bases and J by 4 bases, with 15 bases left in between. CDR3 DNA: TGCGCCAGCAGCCCCACGGGGCCTAGTTATAATTCACCCCTCCACTTT. Translating it yields CASSPTGPSYNSPLHF.

This clonotype was picked up a small number of times. V is TRBV25-1 and J is TRBJ1-5; TRBD1 is a possible D gene (5 bases). Deletions cut 1 base from V and 1 base from J, with 20 bases between. CDR1 and CDR2 from the germline V gene are MGHDK and SYGVNS. The CDR3 is 19 amino acids. This chain's CDR3 is CASSESPREGRKSNQPQHF. CDR3 DNA sequence: TGTGCCAGCAGTGAATCCCCCAGGGAGGGGAGGAAAAGCAATCAGCCCCAGCATTTT.

This clonotype was picked up many times. The CDR3 bases are TGTGCCAGCAGCACCGGGACAGGGGGGTCCTACGAGCAGTACTTC. Translated, it gives CASSTGTGGSYEQYF. V and J are TRBV5-6 and TRBJ2-7, with 11 bases fitting TRBD1. The CDR3 is 15 amino acids. V dropped 4 bases and J dropped 1; count of bases not matched to a gene: 4. The germline gives CDR1 SGHDT, CDR2 YYEEEE.